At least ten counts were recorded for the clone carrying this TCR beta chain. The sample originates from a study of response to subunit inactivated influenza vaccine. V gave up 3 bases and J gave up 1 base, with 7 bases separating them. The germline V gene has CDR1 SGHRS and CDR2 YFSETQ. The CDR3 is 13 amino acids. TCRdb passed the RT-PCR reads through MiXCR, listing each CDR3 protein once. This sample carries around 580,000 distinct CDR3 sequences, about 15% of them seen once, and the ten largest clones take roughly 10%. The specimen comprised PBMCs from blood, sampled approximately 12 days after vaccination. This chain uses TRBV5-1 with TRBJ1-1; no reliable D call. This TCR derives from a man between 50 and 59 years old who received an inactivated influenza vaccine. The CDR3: CASSWSGNTEAFF. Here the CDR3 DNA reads TGCGCCAGCAGCTGGTCAGGGAACACTGAAGCTTTCTTT.